The rows below give T cell receptor beta chains drawn from one sample of a study of CD8+ T cells in alopecia areata. Produced via immunoSEQ multiplex PCR; TCRdb's table is partial and in-frame only. The data show roughly 120,000 clones, with around two fifths seen just once and approximately 3.3% held by the top ten. The sample consisted of CD4+ T cells sorted from blood. These receptors all stem from a human donor with alopecia areata. Each CDR3 is given with its conserved first and last residue. The D gene is left open where the match is weak. The size entry is marked missing in some rows and otherwise reads once, few, many or a size class.

>TRBV28|.|TRBJ1-2|.
TGTGCCAGCAGTCTATTGACCCACGGGGGCTACACCTTC
CASSLLTHGGYTF
>TRBV30|.|TRBJ1-1|.
TGTGCCTGGAACACTAGGGGGTCCTTGAACACTGAAGCTTTCTTT
CAWNTRGSLNTEAFF
>TRBV2|.|TRBJ2-2|few
TGTGCCAGCAGTGAACGGCGGGCCCTCGGGGAGCTGTTTTTT
CASSERRALGELFF
>TRBV5-1|TRBD1|TRBJ2-4|.
TGCGCCAGCAGCCTCGGGACAGGGGGAAACATTCAGTACTTC
CASSLGTGGNIQYF
>TRBV6-5|.|TRBJ2-5|.
TGTGCCAGCAGTTCGGGGCTAGTCGGCGGGACCCAGTACTTC
CASSSGLVGGTQYF
>TRBV7-2|TRBD2|TRBJ2-7|.
TGTGCCAGCAGCTTAGCGCTCCGGGGGGGGAGCTCCTACGAGCAGTACTTC
CASSLALRGGSSYEQYF
>TRBV7-9|.|TRBJ1-1|few
TGTGCCAGCAGCTCAATGGACGGGGGATTCACTGAAGCTTTCTTT
CASSSMDGGFTEAFF
>TRBV18|.|TRBJ2-7|few
TGTGCCAGCTCACCACCGACAGGCTCCTACGAGCAGTACTTC
CASSPPTGSYEQYF
>TRBV7-9|.|TRBJ2-1|few
TGTGCCAGCAGCTCCCTACCATACAATGAGCAGTTCTTC
CASSSLPYNEQFF
>TRBV30|.|TRBJ1-2|.
TGTGCCTGGAGTCGGCAGTATGGCTACACCTTC
CAWSRQYGYTF
>TRBV29-1|.|TRBJ2-1|few
TGCAGCGTTGAAGACCAGAGACGTCGATTCTTC
CSVEDQRRRFF
>TRBV10-3|.|TRBJ2-7|.
TGTGCCATCAGTGAGTCCACGAAGTCCTACGAGCAGTACTTC
CAISESTKSYEQYF
>TRBV30|TRBD1|TRBJ2-3|.
TGTGCCTGGAGGCGGACAGGGGGAAGGACAGATACGCAGTATTTT
CAWRRTGGRTDTQYF
>TRBV2|.|TRBJ2-7|.
TGTGCCAGCAGTGATTACGGAATTTTATACGAGCAGTACTTC
CASSDYGILYEQYF
>TRBV29-1|TRBD2|TRBJ2-1|few
TGCAGCCTTCGGCAAGCGGGAGGCCCTAGGCAGTTCTTC
CSLRQAGGPRQFF
>TRBV5-4|TRBD2|TRBJ2-7|.
TGTGCCAGCACCGTGGGGGGGAACTACGAGCAGTACTTC
CASTVGGNYEQYF
>TRBV4-1|.|TRBJ2-7|.
TGCGCCAGCAGCCAAGATCGGCTGGGGGTCTACGAGCAGTACTTC
CASSQDRLGVYEQYF
>TRBV7-9|.|TRBJ2-1|few
TGTGCCAGCAGCTTAGATCTCGGCTACAATGAGCAGTTCTTC
CASSLDLGYNEQFF
>TRBV7-2|.|TRBJ1-5|.
TGTGCCAGCAGCTTAGATCCTCGGGCTTCAAGTCAGCCCCAGCATTTT
CASSLDPRASSQPQHF
>TRBV6-6|TRBD2|TRBJ2-5|.
TGTGCCAGCAGTATTAGCGGGAGGGTGGAGACCCAGTACTTC
CASSISGRVETQYF
>TRBV27|TRBD1|TRBJ2-7|.
TGTGCCAGCAGTACGGGACAGGGGAGGGAGCAGTACTTC
CASSTGQGREQYF
>TRBV29-1|TRBD2|TRBJ2-3|.
TGCAGCGCTTGGACTAGCGGGAGGGCCGCAGATACGCAGTATTTT
CSAWTSGRAADTQYF
>TRBV9|.|TRBJ2-5|.
TGTGCCAGCAGCGCCCGGGGCCTGGAGACCCAGTACTTC
CASSARGLETQYF
>TRBV29-1|.|TRBJ1-1|.
TGCAGCGTTGTGGGGGGAAAGAACACTGAAGCTTTCTTT
CSVVGGKNTEAFF
>TRBV28|.|TRBJ2-7|.
TGTGCCAGCAGGGGCGAACGGCCCGGGGTGAAATACGAGCAGTACTTC
CASRGERPGVKYEQYF
>TRBV29-1|TRBD2|TRBJ2-1|few
TGCAGCGTTGTTGGGCTAGCGGGTACCTACAATGAGCAGTTCTTC
CSVVGLAGTYNEQFF
>TRBV5-1|.|TRBJ2-2|few
TGCGCCAGCAGCTTGGTGGTTGCCGGGGAGCTGTTTTTT
CASSLVVAGELFF
>TRBV30|.|TRBJ2-6|.
TGTGCCTGGAGCGGGGCTGGGGCCAACGTCCTGACTTTC
CAWSGAGANVLTF
>TRBV30|.|TRBJ2-3|few
TGTGCCTGGAGTGTACGAGCAGATACGCAGTATTTT
CAWSVRADTQYF
>TRBV29-1|.|TRBJ2-4|few
TGCAGCGTTGGGCTCGTAGGGAAGGGCATTCAGTACTTC
CSVGLVGKGIQYF
>TRBV6-5|.|TRBJ2-5|.
TGTGCCAGCAGCGCCCTACCACGGGGCGGAAAGTACTTC
CASSALPRGGKYF
>TRBV7-6|.|TRBJ2-5|.
TGTGCCAGCAGCTTGGACCAAGGACAAGAGACCCAGTACTTC
CASSLDQGQETQYF
>TRBV18|.|TRBJ2-5|.
TGTGCCAGCTCACCGGACGGTCCCCAGGAGACCCAGTACTTC
CASSPDGPQETQYF
>TRBV29-1|.|TRBJ1-2|.
TGCAGCGTTGTTCGCGGAGGAGCCTATGGCTACACCTTC
CSVVRGGAYGYTF
>TRBV7-2|.|TRBJ2-5|.
TGTGCCAGCAGCTTAAATCCCCTAAGGAGGCGGCAAGAGACCCAGTACTTC
CASSLNPLRRRQETQYF
>TRBV30|TRBD1|TRBJ2-2|.
TGTGCCTGGACCGGACAGGGGGCCGGGGAGCTGTTTTTT
CAWTGQGAGELFF
>TRBV5-1|TRBD1|TRBJ2-7|once
TGCGCCAGCAGCCTGTATCCCCGGGGACAGGGGCCCTACGAGCAGTACTTC
CASSLYPRGQGPYEQYF
>TRBV2|.|TRBJ2-7|few
TGTGCCAGCAGTGAGGCCCCTACCTACGAGCAGTACTTC
CASSEAPTYEQYF
>TRBV4-3|.|TRBJ2-7|few
TGCGCCAGCAGCCGGACAGCGGGTTACGAGCAGTACTTC
CASSRTAGYEQYF
>TRBV7-2|TRBD2|TRBJ2-3|few
TGTGCCAGCAGCGCAACCGGGACTAGCGTAGATACGCAGTATTTT
CASSATGTSVDTQYF
>TRBV5-1|TRBD1|TRBJ1-5|few
TGCGCCAGCAGCCTAAACCCGGGACAGCCCAATCAGCCCCAGCATTTT
CASSLNPGQPNQPQHF
>TRBV25-1|TRBD1|TRBJ2-1|.
TGTGCCAGCAGTGTTTCGACAGGGGCGAAAGAGCAGTTCTTC
CASSVSTGAKEQFF
>TRBV4-1|TRBD2|TRBJ2-7|few
TGCGCCAGCAGCCAAGATCCCAGCGGGAGGTCCCACGAGCAGTACTTC
CASSQDPSGRSHEQYF
>TRBV4-1|.|TRBJ2-7|.
TGCGCCAGCAGCCAAGGATTGATTAGGGGGTACTACGAGCAGTACTTC
CASSQGLIRGYYEQYF
>TRBV7-3|.|TRBJ2-5|.
TGTGCCAGCAGCCCTGGGACGGAGGAGACCCAGTACTTC
CASSPGTEETQYF
>TRBV11-3|.|TRBJ2-5|.
TGTGCCAGCACTAAATTGACAGGCGAAGAGACCCAGTACTTC
CASTKLTGEETQYF
>TRBV29-1|.|TRBJ1-2|.
TGCAGCGCCTCCTTTGGGTCTAACTATGGCTACACCTTC
CSASFGSNYGYTF
>TRBV4-2|TRBD2|TRBJ2-1|few
TGTGCCAGCAGCCAAGAGAGGGGCTCTAGCGGGAGGAACAATGAGCAGTTCTTC
CASSQERGSSGRNNEQFF
>TRBV29-1|.|TRBJ1-1|.
TGCAGCGTTGGGGGACGGACGAGCCAAGCTTTCTTT
CSVGGRTSQAFF
>TRBV29-1|.|TRBJ1-3|few
TGCAGCGGACTGGTCAGCAGCTCTGGAAACACCATATATTTT
CSGLVSSSGNTIYF
>TRBV5-1|.|TRBJ2-3|.
TGCGCCAGCAGCTTGGGTCTAGCGAAAGATACGCAGTATTTT
CASSLGLAKDTQYF
>TRBV7-9|TRBD2|TRBJ2-5|.
TGTGCCAGCAGCCAGGGACTAGCCCATAGACAGGATACCCAGTACTTC
CASSQGLAHRQDTQYF
>TRBV2|TRBD1|TRBJ2-1|.
TGTGCCAGCAGCGTACAGGGGGTAAATGAGCAGTTCTTC
CASSVQGVNEQFF
>TRBV20-1|.|TRBJ2-3|once
TGCAGTGCTAGGATTACAGATACGCAGTATTTT
CSARITDTQYF
>TRBV2|TRBD2|TRBJ2-1|.
TGTGCCAGCAGGAGCGGGGGGGCTTACAATGAGCAGTTCTTC
CASRSGGAYNEQFF